A selection of T cell receptor beta chains follows, all from one sample in a study of T cell changes during pregnancy in multiple sclerosis. Clones were sequenced by immunoSEQ multiplex PCR, and TCRdb holds only the in-frame ones, with some missing. This sample has some 30,000 clones; about nine tenths occur once, and the top ten carry around 6.8%. The sequencing used CD8+ T cells from peripheral blood mononuclear cells, collected after pregnancy. The receptors were sampled from a female donor with multiple sclerosis, enrolled in a pregnancy study. Each CDR3 is given with its conserved first and last residue. The D gene is left open where the match is weak. Clone size appears in some rows only: once, few, many, or a class for an expanded clone.

J gene	D gene	CDR3 length	V gene	clone size	CDR3 DNA	CDR3 protein
TRBJ1-2	TRBD1	15	TRBV7-9	.	TGTGCCAGCAGCTCGGACAGGGATTATAACTATGGCTACACCTTC	CASSSDRDYNYGYTF
TRBJ2-5	TRBD2	18	TRBV4-3	.	TGCGCCAGCAGCCAGTCTCTGCTAGCGGGAGGGCCCGCCCAGACCCAGTACTTC	CASSQSLLAGGPAQTQYF
TRBJ1-5	TRBD1	15	TRBV19	once	TGTGCCAGTAGTGGGACAGGGTTTGGCAATCAGCCCCAGCATTTT	CASSGTGFGNQPQHF
TRBJ2-1	TRBD2	13	TRBV9	once	TGTGCCAGCAGCGTTACGGGGGCGGGGGGGCAGTTCTTC	CASSVTGAGGQFF
TRBJ2-3	TRBD2	12	TRBV27	.	TGTGCCAGCAGTTTGCCGGGGGGTACGCAGTATTTT	CASSLPGGTQYF
TRBJ2-7	.	15	TRBV5-4	.	TGTGCCAGCAGCAACCTCAATGGGGCCGCCTACGAGCAGTACTTC	CASSNLNGAAYEQYF
TRBJ2-5	TRBD1	13	TRBV27	.	TGTGCCAGCAGTCCCACAGGGGGTGAGACCCAGTACTTC	CASSPTGGETQYF
TRBJ2-7	.	14	TRBV28	.	TGTGCCAGCAGTTACGAACCCCGCGCCTACGAGCAGTACTTC	CASSYEPRAYEQYF
TRBJ2-7	TRBD1	14	TRBV5-4	.	TGTGCCAGCAGCCCCACCGGGACAGGCTACGAGCAGTACTTC	CASSPTGTGYEQYF
TRBJ2-7	TRBD2	15	TRBV7-9	.	TGTGCCAGCAGCTCCGCTAGCGGGAGTACCTACGAGCAGTACTTC	CASSSASGSTYEQYF
TRBJ2-3	TRBD2	17	TRBV12-5	once	TGTGCTAGTGGTGCTCTTACAATAGCGGGAAACACAGATACGCAGTATTTT	CASGALTIAGNTDTQYF
TRBJ2-1	.	18	TRBV7-9	.	TGTGCCAGCAGCCCAGGTGACTATGGGAAAAAATTATACAATGAGCAGTTCTTC	CASSPGDYGKKLYNEQFF
TRBJ1-5	.	16	TRBV15	.	TGTGCCACCAGCAGAGCGAGGGTATTGAGCAATCAGCCCCAGCATTTT	CATSRARVLSNQPQHF
TRBJ2-7	.	13	TRBV19	.	TGTGCCATCCCTATCGGGGAAGTTTACGAGCAGTATTTC	CAIPIGEVYEQYF
TRBJ2-1	TRBD2	18	TRBV11-2	.	TGTGCCAGCAGCTTAGACACTAGCGGGATGGGACCCCCCAATGAGCAGTTCTTC	CASSLDTSGMGPPNEQFF
TRBJ1-5	TRBD1	15	TRBV27	.	TGTGCCAGCAGTACCGGGACAGGGGGCTATCAGCCCCAGCATTTT	CASSTGTGGYQPQHF
TRBJ2-1	TRBD2	19	TRBV9	.	TGTGCCAGCAGCGTAGATGAGACTAGCGGGAGGTCGCCCTACAATGAGCAGTTCTTC	CASSVDETSGRSPYNEQFF
TRBJ2-2	.	15	TRBV4-3	.	TGCGCCAGCAGCCAAGTTGGGCAACCTACCGGGGAGCTGTTTTTT	CASSQVGQPTGELFF
TRBJ2-1	.	14	TRBV10-3	.	TGTGCCATCAGTGACTTAATACTAAACAATGAGCAGTTCTTC	CAISDLILNNEQFF
TRBJ2-2	.	15	TRBV6-5	.	TGTGCCAGCAGTTACTCTCCTAGCAACACCGGGGAGCTGTTTTTT	CASSYSPSNTGELFF
TRBJ2-7	TRBD2	15	TRBV5-4	.	TGTGCCAGCAGCTCCGGGACTAGCGGCCCCTACGAGCAGTACTTC	CASSSGTSGPYEQYF
TRBJ1-1	.	14	TRBV6-1	few	TGTGCCAGCAGTTTCAGGGGCGTGAACACTGAAGCTTTCTTT	CASSFRGVNTEAFF
TRBJ2-7	.	17	TRBV7-9	.	TGTGCCAGCAGCTTAGAATCTCTGAGCTCGTTCTCCTACGAGCAGTACTTC	CASSLESLSSFSYEQYF
TRBJ2-1	TRBD1	14	TRBV27	.	TGTGCCAGCAGTTACGGGACAGTTTACAATGAGCAGTTCTTC	CASSYGTVYNEQFF
TRBJ1-1	.	14	TRBV4-3	.	TGCGCCAGCAGCCAAGATCTTCAGGGTTTTGAAGCTTTCTTT	CASSQDLQGFEAFF
TRBJ1-2	.	13	TRBV27	.	TGTGCCAGCAGTTTTAAGCCTAACTATGGCTACACCTTC	CASSFKPNYGYTF
TRBJ2-7	.	15	TRBV27	.	TGTGCCAGCAGTTTATTTTCAGGACAAAACTACGAGCAGTACTTC	CASSLFSGQNYEQYF
TRBJ1-6	.	15	TRBV4-3	.	TGCGCCAGCAGCCAAGATAGGTGGGGCGACTCACCCCTCCACTTT	CASSQDRWGDSPLHF
TRBJ1-2	TRBD1	15	TRBV7-9	.	TGTGCCAGCAGCTCACCGGGACAGGGGATCTATGGCTACACCTTC	CASSSPGQGIYGYTF
TRBJ2-7	TRBD1	15	TRBV6-6	.	TGTGCCAGCAGTGCCCTTGGGACAGGGAAGGACGAGCAGTACTTC	CASSALGTGKDEQYF
TRBJ2-7	.	14	TRBV18	.	TGTGCCAGCTCACCTGGTACAGGAGCCTACGAGCAGTACTTC	CASSPGTGAYEQYF
TRBJ2-7	TRBD1	15	TRBV30	.	TGTGCCTGGAGTCCAATGGACAGGGAGATTTACGAGCAGTACTTC	CAWSPMDREIYEQYF
TRBJ2-7	TRBD2	17	TRBV4-2	.	TGTGCCAGCAGCCTGGGACTAGCGGGAGAGGGTGGGTACGAGCAGTACTTC	CASSLGLAGEGGYEQYF
TRBJ1-4	.	16	TRBV7-9	.	TGTGCCAGCAGCAACCGGGACACTACAACTAATGAAAAACTGTTTTTT	CASSNRDTTTNEKLFF
TRBJ1-1	.	16	TRBV4-2	.	TGTGCCAGCAGCCAAGACCCCTCGGACATTTTCGCTGAAGCTTTCTTT	CASSQDPSDIFAEAFF
TRBJ2-5	TRBD1	14	TRBV7-9	.	TGTGCCAGCAGCCCAAGGGACAGTGGGGAGACCCAGTACTTC	CASSPRDSGETQYF
TRBJ1-1	.	13	TRBV5-4	.	TGTGCCAGCAGCCCGCCGGGAGGGCTTAAAGCTTTCTTT	CASSPPGGLKAFF
TRBJ2-1	TRBD2	12	TRBV27	.	TGTGCCAGCAGTCCGCGGGAGGGTGAGCAGTTCTTC	CASSPREGEQFF
TRBJ2-7	TRBD2	17	TRBV2	.	TGTGCCAGCAGTGCGGGACTAGCGGGAAAGAGTTTTTACGAGCAGTACTTC	CASSAGLAGKSFYEQYF
TRBJ2-1	TRBD2	18	TRBV4-2	.	TGTGCCAGCAGCCACTCCGGGGAGCGGGAGGTCTCCTACAATGAGCAGTTCTTC	CASSHSGEREVSYNEQFF
TRBJ1-1	.	12	TRBV30	.	TGTGCCTGGAGAACAGGCTTGGCTGAAGCTTTCTTT	CAWRTGLAEAFF
TRBJ2-3	.	15	TRBV28	.	TGTGCCAGCAGCTTACAACAGGAAATCACAGATACGCAGTATTTT	CASSLQQEITDTQYF
TRBJ1-1	TRBD1	18	TRBV9	.	TGTGCCAGCAGCGTAGCCGCTTTTGTAGGGGGCGCGGGCACTGAAGCTTTCTTT	CASSVAAFVGGAGTEAFF
TRBJ1-2	.	15	TRBV16	.	TGTGCCAGCAGCCAATTAACAACCCGACTCGGTGGCTACACCTTC	CASSQLTTRLGGYTF
TRBJ1-5	.	14	TRBV28	.	TGTGCCAGCAGTTTGCCAGGTAACAATCAGCCCCAGCATTTT	CASSLPGNNQPQHF
TRBJ2-7	.	15	TRBV27	.	TGTGCCAGCAGTTCCCACAGAAGTCGGGGCTACGAGCAGTACTTC	CASSSHRSRGYEQYF